The sequence of this TCR beta chain was determined in a study of radiation and T cells in renal cell carcinoma. The data were produced by immunoSEQ multiplex PCR, yet TCRdb's version contains in-frame clones alone and is incomplete. Seen here are tens of thousands of clones, 82% observed once, and the top ten hold approximately 6.4%. V lost 5 bases, J lost 4 bases, and 11 bases lay in between. This CDR3 comprises 14 residues. The V gene's germline CDR1 is MNHEY and CDR2 SMNVEV (reference sequence). As for time point: baseline pretreatment blood. Treatment of the sample: 15 Gy SBRT to primary tumor, nephrectomy 4 weeks later.

The V and J genes are TRBV27 and TRBJ2-2; D is undetermined. This TCR was sampled from a man aged 60 to 69 with renal cell carcinoma. The sample in question was blood, obtained from a patient whose treatment included radiotherapy and nephrectomy. DNA of the CDR3: TGTGCCAGCAGTAGGGCCCCGGGCACCGGGGAGCTGTTTTTT. As protein: CASSRAPGTGELFF.